The 22 T cell receptor beta chains presented below share a single source sample, sequenced in a study of shared clonotypes between healthy human individuals. Sequencing used immunoSEQ multiplex PCR; TCRdb keeps in-frame clones, though not all of them. This table has 2.3 million or so clones, approximately 95% appearing once. Source material: naive CD4+ T cells from PBMCs. Stated subset: CD45RA+ positively selected. The receptor source for this set is a man aged 18-30 years in good health. Some clones in this sample may be carry-over from other donors' samples.

In nucleotides, the CDR3 is TGTGCCACCAGATACCTCCGACAGGGGAACACTGAAGCTTTCTTT. Translating gives CATRYLRQGNTEAFF. V usage is TRBV6-5 and J usage is TRBJ1-1; 7 bases map to TRBD1. Per the germline V gene, CDR1 is MNHEY and CDR2 is SVGAGI. The V gene end was trimmed by 10 bases and the J gene end by 1 base; junction bases not matched to a gene: 12. The CDR3 runs 15 residues.

This chain joins TRBV11-2 and TRBJ1-1, with TRBD1 matching 9 bases. The CDR3 length is 14 residues. The V gene's germline CDR1 is SGHAT and CDR2 FQNNGV. Unmatched junction bases numbered 4, after V lost 4 bases and J lost 4 bases. For the CDR3, the DNA is TGTGCCAGCAGCTGGGACAGGGAGAGCACTGAAGCTTTCTTT. It specifies CASSWDRESTEAFF.

The chain employs TRBV28 and TRBJ2-1; TRBD1 matches 11 bases. V dropped 6 bases and J dropped 2; count of bases not matched to a gene: 6. Germline V gene sequence: CDR1 MDHEN, CDR2 SYDVKM. The CDR3 loop spans 16 amino acids. The CDR3 DNA follows: TGTGCCAGCAGCTTCCAGGGACAGGGGGCCTACAATGAGCAGTTCTTC. Protein product: CASSFQGQGAYNEQFF.

This clone was picked up one time. This CDR3 is also generated by other DNA sequences in the sample. The V and J genes are TRBV7-2 and TRBJ2-1; D not resolved. V lost 5 bases, J lost 0 bases, and 8 bases lay in between. The CDR3 is made up of 14 amino acids. Germline values: CDR1 SGHTA, CDR2 FQGNSA. Here the CDR3 reads CASSPRSSYNEQFF. CDR3 coding DNA: TGTGCCAGCAGCCCCCGGAGCTCCTACAATGAGCAGTTCTTC.

The chain uses TRBV5-4 and TRBJ1-2, with D possibly TRBD1 on 5 matching bases. This CDR3 has 12 residues. V was cut by 4 bases and J by 4 bases, with 8 bases left in between. The germline CDR1 and CDR2 sequences are SGHNT and YYREEE (reference sequence). The CDR3 region has the DNA TGTGCCAGCAGCGACGGGACCTATGGCTACACCTTC. Protein sequence: CASSDGTYGYTF.

The chain employs TRBV10-3 and TRBJ2-1, with D tentatively TRBD1 (5 bases). CDR1 ENHRY and CDR2 SYGVKD come from the germline V gene. Trimming took 6 bases from V and 6 from J, leaving 12 bases between them. The CDR3 is made up of 13 amino acids. In DNA form, the CDR3 reads TGTGCCATCAGCGACAGTAGCAGCAATGAGCAGTTCTTC. Its translation is CAISDSSSNEQFF.

This chain uses TRBV18 with TRBJ1-1; 10 positions match TRBD1. Germline V gene data show CDR1 as KGHSH and CDR2 as LQKENI. Losses at the gene ends were 0 bases for V and 4 bases for J; bases not matched to a gene: 5. There are 16 residues in the CDR3. CDR3 in amino acids: CASSPPGDRGGTEAFF. CDR3 coding DNA: TGTGCCAGCTCACCACCCGGGGACAGGGGTGGCACTGAAGCTTTCTTT.

This rearrangement joins TRBV10-3 to TRBJ2-3; 8 bases match TRBD2. Trimming cost V 2 bases and J 2 bases; bases outside gene matches: 6. Germline loops: CDR1 ENHRY, CDR2 SYGVKD. There are 16 residues in the CDR3. CDR3 region: CAISEPGTRNTDTQYF. As DNA, the CDR3 is TGTGCCATCAGTGAGCCGGGGACTAGAAACACAGATACGCAGTATTTT.

The V call is TRBV30, the J call TRBJ2-5; D remains unclear. This CDR3 comprises 15 residues. The germline CDR1 and CDR2 sequences are GTSNPN and SVGIG (reference sequence). V was pared by 1 base and J by 5 bases, with 17 bases between. The CDR3, as DNA: TGTGCCTGGAGTGCCTCTGTGGGCATTTGGGAGACCCAGTACTTC. Encoded protein: CAWSASVGIWETQYF. Using reference TRBV30 and TRBJ2-5 for the parts outside the CDR3, the full variable domain is SQTIHQWPATLVQPVGSPLSLECTVEGTSNPNLYWYRQAAGRGLQLLFYSVGIGQISSEVPQNLSASRPQDRQFILSSKKLLLSDSGFYLCAWSASVGIWETQYFGPGTRLLVL.

The chain uses TRBV6-5 and TRBJ2-2, with no clear D. V shed 4 bases and J shed 4 bases, with 13 bases lying between them. In germline, CDR1 is MNHEY, CDR2 SVGAGI. The CDR3 spans 15 residues. Here the CDR3 reads CASSSRKGFTGELFF. The CDR3 DNA reads as TGTGCCAGCAGTTCCAGGAAGGGATTCACCGGGGAGCTGTTTTTT.

This chain links TRBV7-8 with TRBJ1-3, with TRBD1 as a possible D gene (5 bases). V dropped 8 bases and J dropped 1 base, with 12 bases sitting between them. In germline, CDR1 is SGHVS, CDR2 FQNEAQ. There are 14 residues in the CDR3. The DNA of the CDR3 is TGTGCCAGCCGCCCGGGGACGTCTGGAAACACCATATATTTT. Encoded protein: CASRPGTSGNTIYF.

V is TRBV28 and J is TRBJ1-2, with TRBD1 identical over 12 bases. Trimming took 4 bases from V and 0 from J; bases not matched to a gene: 9. In germline, CDR1 is MDHEN, CDR2 SYDVKM. This CDR3 comprises 18 residues. DNA of the CDR3: TGTGCCAGCAGTTCCCCACGGGACAGGGGGCTTACTAACTATGGCTACACCTTC. Translation gives CASSSPRDRGLTNYGYTF.

As concerns this clone: The same CDR3 can be traced to other DNA sequences in this sample. This chain links TRBV6-1 with TRBJ2-3; D possibly uses TRBD1 or TRBD2 (6 bases each). V was shortened by 6 bases and J by 1 base, with 11 bases between the two germline ends. This CDR3 contains 14 residues. CDR1 and CDR2 from the germline V gene are MNHNS and SASEGT. The CDR3 region has the DNA TGTGCCAGCAGGGCAGGGGAGGGCACAGATACGCAGTATTTT. Protein: CASRAGEGTDTQYF.

This rearrangement joins TRBV4-2 to TRBJ1-3; no firm D call. Germline V CDR1 and CDR2: LGHNA, YNFKEQ. CDR3 length: 17 residues. Trimming shortened V by 0 bases and J by 2 bases, and 14 bases separated the two germline ends. CDR3 loop: CASSQDPGLGPGNTIYF. The CDR3 bases are TGTGCCAGCAGCCAAGATCCAGGCCTAGGCCCTGGAAACACCATATATTTT.

The chain has TRBV18 and TRBJ2-2; possibly TRBD1 for D (6 bases). The CDR3 covers 15 residues. V was trimmed by 3 bases and J by 1 base, leaving 9 bases between them. The V gene's germline CDR1 is KGHSH and CDR2 LQKENI. CDR3 loop: CASSPMTGNTGELFF. CDR3 bases: TGTGCCAGCTCACCGATGACAGGGAACACCGGGGAGCTGTTTTTT.

The V call is TRBV9, the J call TRBJ1-4; D ambiguous. CDR1 is SGDLS, CDR2 YYNGEE, per germline. The CDR3 runs 12 residues. The germline V and J ends were trimmed by 0 bases and 10 bases, with 7 bases remaining between them. CDR3 residues: CASSVGESKLFF. DNA for the CDR3: TGTGCCAGCAGCGTAGGGGAATCAAAACTGTTTTTT.

This clone appeared once. The chain recombines TRBV6-1 with TRBJ1-3, with D unclear. The CDR3 is made up of 15 amino acids. Trimming left V 4 bases short and J 0 bases short, with 10 bases between. Germline loops: CDR1 MNHNS, CDR2 SASEGT. The CDR3 sequence: CASSVGLISGNTIYF. In DNA form, the CDR3 reads TGTGCCAGCAGTGTCGGACTGATCTCTGGAAACACCATATATTTT.

This clone showed up just once. The CDR3 DNA reads TGTGCCGGGTCCTTGTTCCTTTCCGCCTACGAGCAGTACTTC. This sequence encodes CAGSLFLSAYEQYF. This chain uses TRBV5-8 with TRBJ2-7, with no clear D. V lost 10 bases and J lost 2, with 19 bases in between. CDR3 length equals 14 residues. Germline CDR1 reads SGHTS; CDR2 reads YDEGEE.

V usage is TRBV11-2 and J usage is TRBJ2-7, with D possibly TRBD2 on 5 matching bases. There are 12 residues in the CDR3. Per the germline V gene, CDR1 is SGHAT and CDR2 is FQNNGV. V was shortened by 1 base and J by 12 bases, with 13 bases between the two germline ends. CDR3 sequence (DNA): TGTGCCAGCAGCTTAGCATCGGACTCTGCGTACTTC. Encoded protein: CASSLASDSAYF.

This chain links TRBV5-4 with TRBJ1-1, with 10 bases identical to TRBD1. The CDR3 sequence is 14 residues long. Trimming removed 4 bases from V and 12 bases from J; junction bases left unmatched: 12. The germline CDR1 and CDR2 sequences are SGHNT and YYREEE (reference sequence). The CDR3 is CASSGRDRGRKSFF. The DNA for the CDR3 is TGTGCCAGCAGCGGGAGGGACAGGGGTAGGAAATCTTTCTTT.

This clone was seen more than once but under ten times. V usage is TRBV6-5 and J usage is TRBJ1-3; 8 bases are shared with TRBD1. V shed 0 bases, J shed 8 bases, and the junction held 6 bases outside the gene matches. Germline V CDR1 and CDR2: MNHEY, SVGAGI. This CDR3 spans 15 amino acids. DNA of the CDR3: TGTGCCAGCAGTTACTCACCAGGGGGCGAATACACCATATATTTT. It is translated as CASSYSPGGEYTIYF.

The genes are TRBV11-2 and TRBJ2-1, with 9 nucleotides matching TRBD1. CDR3 length equals 17 residues. The trim removed 4 bases at V and 0 bases at J, leaving 7 bases unmatched. Germline V gene data show CDR1 as SGHAT and CDR2 as FQNNGV. The CDR3 region has the DNA TGTGCCAGCAGCTCAGGACAGGGGACGAACTCCTACAATGAGCAGTTCTTC. Encoded protein: CASSSGQGTNSYNEQFF. Full variable domain (missing parts from reference TRBV11-2 and TRBJ2-1): EAGVAQSPRYKIIEKRQSVAFWCNPISGHATLYWYQQILGQGPKLLIQFQNNGVVDDSQLPKDRFSAERLKGVDSTLKIQPAKLEDSAVYLCASSSGQGTNSYNEQFFGPGTRLTVL.